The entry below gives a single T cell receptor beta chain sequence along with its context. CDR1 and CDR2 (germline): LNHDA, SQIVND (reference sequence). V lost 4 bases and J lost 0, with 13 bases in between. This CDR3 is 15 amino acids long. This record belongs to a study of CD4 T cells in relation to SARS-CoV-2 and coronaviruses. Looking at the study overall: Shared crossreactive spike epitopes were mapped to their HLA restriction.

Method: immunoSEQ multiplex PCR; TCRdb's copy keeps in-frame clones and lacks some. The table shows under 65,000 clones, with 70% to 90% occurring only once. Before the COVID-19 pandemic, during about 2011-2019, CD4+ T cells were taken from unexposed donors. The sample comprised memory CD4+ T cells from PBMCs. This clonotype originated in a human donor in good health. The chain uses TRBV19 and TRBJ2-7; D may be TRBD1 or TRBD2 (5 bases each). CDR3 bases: TGTGCCAGTAGTACGGGGACCTCCCTCTCCTACGAGCAGTACTTC. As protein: CASSTGTSLSYEQYF.